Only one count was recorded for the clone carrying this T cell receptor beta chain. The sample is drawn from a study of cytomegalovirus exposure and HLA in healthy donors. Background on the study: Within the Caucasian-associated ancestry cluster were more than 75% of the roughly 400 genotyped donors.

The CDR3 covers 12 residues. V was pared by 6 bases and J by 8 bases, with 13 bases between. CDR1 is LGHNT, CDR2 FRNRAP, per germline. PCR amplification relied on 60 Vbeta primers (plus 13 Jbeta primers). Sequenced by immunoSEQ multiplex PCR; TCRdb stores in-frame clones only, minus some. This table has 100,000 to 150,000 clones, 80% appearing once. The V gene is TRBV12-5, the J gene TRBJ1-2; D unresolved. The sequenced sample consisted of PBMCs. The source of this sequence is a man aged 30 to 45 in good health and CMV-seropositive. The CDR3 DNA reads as TGTGCTAGTGGCCCAGAAATGTCGGGCTACACCTTC. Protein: CASGPEMSGYTF.